The 20 T cell receptor beta chains given below trace back to one sample, sequenced in a study of T cells after posttransplantation cyclophosphamide (TCRdb year 2016). Library method: the immunoSEQ multiplex PCR assay. Here the immuneACCESS table is served through TCRdb, limited to in-frame sequences with V and J called. Missing clones are a known gap in these copies; in checked studies unresolved V genes cover under half, and the rest lacks a known reason. This sample was tabulated with tens of thousands of clones, among which there are no singletons. The ten largest clones add up to around 7% of the sample. The material sequenced was PBMCs. Receptors were obtained from a woman between 45 and 65 years old in good health and a related stem cell transplant donor.

This clone has a count of ten or more. The V call is TRBV27, the J call TRBJ1-2, with D tentatively TRBD1 (5 bases). Germline loops: CDR1 MNHEY, CDR2 SMNVEV (reference sequence). V was trimmed by 2 bases and J by 3 bases, leaving 16 bases between them. This CDR3 is 16 amino acids long. The CDR3 region is CASSLRGVLRDYGYTF. In nucleotides, the CDR3 is TGTGCCAGCAGTTTACGAGGGGTATTAAGGGACTATGGCTACACCTTC.

This clone was seen many times. The chain employs TRBV11-2 and TRBJ1-1, with a possible D match to TRBD1 (6 bases). The V gene's germline CDR1 is SGHAT and CDR2 FQNNGV. This CDR3 has 14 residues. Trimming pared 6 bases from V and 5 bases from J, leaving 16 bases between. CDR3 sequence (DNA): TGTGCCAGCAGGGGGTTTAGTAGGGGGACTGAAGCTTTCTTT. Translated: CASRGFSRGTEAFF.

This clone was observed at least ten times. The chain is built from TRBV5-6 and TRBJ2-6; no firm D call. With 6 bases removed from V and 0 bases from J, the gap between germline ends came to 10 bases. The CDR3 consists of 15 residues. Germline V CDR1 and CDR2: SGHDT, YYEEEE. In DNA form, the CDR3 reads TGTGCCAGCATCTTACAAGGCTCTGGGGCCAACGTCCTGACTTTC. Translation gives CASILQGSGANVLTF.

There are a few counts of this clone. The V and J genes are TRBV5-1 and TRBJ2-3; D is unresolved. Trimming cost V 4 bases and J 0 bases, with 15 bases left between them. Germline lookup yields CDR1 SGHRS and CDR2 YFSETQ. The CDR3 contains 16 residues. CDR3 amino acids: CASSAVVGFSTDTQYF. The DNA for the CDR3 is TGCGCCAGCAGCGCGGTGGTAGGCTTTAGCACAGATACGCAGTATTTT.

This clone was seen repeatedly, ten times or more. The chain carries TRBV15 and TRBJ2-3; weak D call: TRBD2 (6 bases). Germline lookup yields CDR1 LNHNV and CDR2 YYDKDF (reference sequence). V was pared by 5 bases and J by 1 base, with 13 bases between. The CDR3 runs to 15 residues. The CDR3: CATSFGGVRTDTQYF. Written as DNA, the CDR3 is TGTGCCACCAGCTTCGGCGGGGTCCGCACAGATACGCAGTATTTT. The variable domain in full, with the rest retrieved from reference TRBV15 and TRBJ2-3, is DAMVIQNPRYQVTQFGKPVTLSCSQTLNHNVMYWYQQKSSQAPKLLFHYYDKDFNNEADTPDNFQSRRPNTSFCFLDIRSPGLGDTAMYLCATSFGGVRTDTQYFGPGTRLTVL.

This clone was counted at least ten times. The rearrangement joins TRBV11-2 to TRBJ2-3, with 7 bases that match TRBD2. Germline lookup yields CDR1 SGHAT and CDR2 FQNNGV. CDR3 length: 14 residues. Germline trimming cut 6 bases from V and 3 bases from J; bases unmatched to any gene: 6. CDR3 sequence reads: CASSERGLTDTQYF. The CDR3, as DNA: TGTGCCAGCAGTGAGCGGGGATTAACAGATACGCAGTATTTT.

This clone occurred a few times. The chain uses TRBV5-1 and TRBJ1-5; 9 nucleotides match TRBD1. The germline gives CDR1 SGHRS, CDR2 YFSETQ. V lost 4 bases to trimming and J lost 2 bases; unmatched junction nucleotides: 4. There are 15 residues in the CDR3. The CDR3 spells CASSQTGGGNQPQHF. DNA of the CDR3: TGCGCCAGCAGCCAGACAGGGGGTGGCAATCAGCCCCAGCATTTT.

The chain carries TRBV7-9 and TRBJ2-5, with 9 bases lining up with TRBD2. J gave up 4 bases and V 8 bases, and 8 bases lay outside the gene matches. Germline-derived CDR1 and CDR2 are SEHNR and FQNEAQ (reference sequence). The CDR3 totals 14 residues. The CDR3 sequence is CASVRGRGGETQYF. The CDR3 DNA sequence: TGTGCCAGCGTCCGCGGGAGGGGGGGAGAGACCCAGTACTTC.

Ten or more counts support this clone. The chain uses TRBV6-5 and TRBJ1-1, with D unclear. The ends were cut back, 6 bases at V and 4 bases at J, with 12 bases in the middle. The CDR3 contains 13 residues. Germline V gives CDR1 MNHEY, CDR2 SVGAGI. CDR3: CASSATEGTEAFF. The CDR3 DNA follows: TGTGCCAGCAGCGCTACAGAGGGCACTGAAGCTTTCTTT.

This clone was recorded at least ten times. This chain links TRBV24-1 with TRBJ2-3; D perhaps matches TRBD1 (6 bases). This CDR3 spans 15 amino acids. Germline loops: CDR1 KGHDR, CDR2 SFDVKD. Trimming left V 4 bases short and J 2 bases short, with 12 bases between. CDR3 loop: CATSDSTGYTDTQYF. DNA for the CDR3: TGTGCCACCAGTGACTCCACAGGGTACACAGATACGCAGTATTTT.

This clone was observed many times. The CDR3 reads CASSALQGPYGYTF. The CDR3 nucleotides read TGTGCCAGCAGTGCCTTACAGGGACCCTATGGCTACACCTTC. The chain couples TRBV12-3 or TRBV12-4 to TRBJ1-2, with D possibly being TRBD1 (6 bases). Trimming took off 5 bases at V and 4 bases at J, with 14 bases between the two ends. This CDR3 contains 14 residues.

This clone has at least ten counts. This chain uses TRBV10-3 with TRBJ1-1; D is unresolved. This CDR3 contains 12 residues. Per germline, CDR1 ENHRY and CDR2 SYGVKD. V lost 11 bases and J 3 bases, leaving 13 bases between the germline ends. DNA of the CDR3: TGTGCCGTCCGCAGAGGTGACACTGAAGCTTTCTTT. Protein product: CAVRRGDTEAFF.

This clone showed up many times. V and J are TRBV6-6 and TRBJ2-5, with 7 positions matching TRBD2. CDR1 and CDR2 (germline): MNHNY, SVGAGI (reference sequence). This CDR3 has 14 amino acids. The trim removed 6 bases at V and 1 base at J, leaving 5 bases unmatched. This CDR3 is CASSLLAAQETQYF. Written as DNA, the CDR3 is TGTGCCAGCAGCCTCCTAGCGGCCCAAGAGACCCAGTACTTC.

This clone has just a few counts. As DNA, the CDR3 is TGCGCCAGCAGCTTGGTCACGAGGGCGGAGACCCAGTACTTC. Protein sequence: CASSLVTRAETQYF. This rearrangement joins TRBV5-1 to TRBJ2-5; TRBD2 is a possible D gene (5 bases). CDR1 and CDR2 (germline): SGHRS, YFSETQ. V gave up 0 bases and J gave up 5 bases, with 11 bases separating them. CDR3 size: 14 residues.

The sample holds many counts of this clone. The rearrangement links TRBV7-6 to TRBJ2-1, with 10 bases matching TRBD1. Germline lookup yields CDR1 SGHVS and CDR2 FNYEAQ. CDR3 length equals 17 residues. The trim removed 5 bases at V and 6 bases at J, leaving 13 bases unmatched. CDR3 sequence (DNA): TGTGCCAGCAGCGAGTTTGCGGGACAGGGGACCCCCAATGAGCAGTTCTTC. Translating gives CASSEFAGQGTPNEQFF.

This clone was observed a handful of times. The chain carries TRBV6-1 and TRBJ2-3, with 11 bases identical to TRBD2. Per germline, CDR1 MNHNS and CDR2 SASEGT. The CDR3 covers 14 residues. The junction had 3 bases not matched to a gene; V was cut back by 6 bases and J by 4 bases. CDR3 residues: CASRLAGEPDTQYF. The CDR3 nucleotides read TGTGCCAGCAGACTAGCGGGAGAACCAGATACGCAGTATTTT.

This clone was recorded at least ten times. The gene calls are TRBV11-1 and TRBJ2-6; tentative D call: TRBD1 (5 bases). The CDR3 length is 15 residues. The V end lost 5 bases, the J end lost 2 bases, and 10 bases lay between the germline ends. Per germline, CDR1 SGHAT and CDR2 FQDESV (reference sequence). CDR3 DNA: TGTGCCAGCAGCCGCGACAGTACTGGGGCCAACGTCCTGACTTTC. Amino acid sequence: CASSRDSTGANVLTF.

This clone was seen many times. The V and J genes are TRBV5-6 and TRBJ1-2; 11 positions match TRBD1. J gave up 3 bases and V 0 bases, and 1 base lay outside the gene matches. This CDR3 contains 15 residues. Germline V gene sequence: CDR1 SGHDT, CDR2 YYEEEE. The CDR3 is CASSLGTGGDYGYTF. The CDR3 DNA sequence: TGTGCCAGCAGCTTGGGGACAGGGGGCGACTATGGCTACACCTTC.

This clone showed up many times. The rearrangement joins TRBV6-5 to TRBJ2-3, with TRBD2 as a possible D gene (6 bases). Deletions cut 10 bases from V and 4 bases from J, with 15 bases between. In germline, CDR1 is MNHEY, CDR2 SVGAGI. The CDR3 is 13 residues long. CDR3 nucleotides: TGTGCCACCGGGCGGGGCAACGCAGATACGCAGTATTTT. Translating it yields CATGRGNADTQYF.

This clone was seen repeatedly, ten times or more. The chain combines TRBV15 with TRBJ2-7; D unclear. The V end was cut by 9 bases, the J end by 0 bases, with 12 bases between. The germline gives CDR1 LNHNV, CDR2 YYDKDF (reference sequence). The CDR3 length is 13 residues. Here the CDR3 DNA reads TGTGCCACTCGATCCTCAGGCTCCTACGAGCAGTACTTC. As protein: CATRSSGSYEQYF.